These 12 T cell receptor beta chains originate from one sample sequenced in a study of metastatic and nonmetastatic thyroid tumors. TCRdb re-analyzed the PCR reads using MiXCR. The sample consists of 15,000 to 20,000 clones, about 29% of them appearing once. Thyroid surgery was preceded by no treatment in any patient. The specimen was tumor tissue. The receptors were gathered from a male donor with papillary thyroid cancer or a benign thyroid nodule (not recorded which). Some clones in this sample may be carry-over from other donors' samples.

This clone has just a few counts. This chain joins TRBV28 and TRBJ2-7; 9 nucleotides match TRBD2. The CDR3 extends over 16 amino acids. V lost 5 bases and J lost 0; bases outside the gene matches: 8. CDR1 is MDHEN and CDR2 is SYDVKM in the germline V gene. In DNA, the CDR3 is TGTGCCAGCAGTCCTCGACTAGCGGAGCCCTCCTACGAGCAGTACTTC. Protein: CASSPRLAEPSYEQYF.

About this clone itself: The CDR3 does not close with the conserved phenylalanine or tryptophan, likely indicating a read error. The chain employs TRBV5-4 and TRBJ2-5; the D gene is possibly TRBD2 (6 bases). The CDR3 consists of 15 residues. Trimming shortened V by 4 bases and J by 1 base, and 14 bases separated the two germline ends. The V gene's germline CDR1 is SGHNT and CDR2 YYREEE (reference sequence). CDR3 amino acids: CASSMAAGLQETQYS. In nucleotides, the CDR3 is TGTGCCAGCAGCATGGCTGCGGGGCTCCAAGAGACCCAGTACTCC.

This clone was detected a few times. This chain uses TRBV5-1 with TRBJ2-7; the D gene could be TRBD1 or TRBD2 (5 bases each). Trimming left V 4 bases short and J 2 bases short, with 13 bases between. CDR3 length equals 14 residues. Per the germline V gene, CDR1 is SGHRS and CDR2 is YFSETQ. In nucleotides, the CDR3 is TGCGCCAGCAGCGACCGGGACGGAGCCTACGAGCAGTACTTC. This translates into CASSDRDGAYEQYF.

This clone showed up just a few times. The genes are TRBV6-1 and TRBJ2-3; D not resolved. V lost 1 base to trimming and J lost 4 bases, with 6 bases between them. The V gene's germline CDR1 is MNHNS and CDR2 SASEGT. There are 13 residues in the CDR3. CDR3 nucleotide sequence: TGTGCCAGCAGTGAAGTCACCCCAGATACGCAGTATTTT. Amino acid sequence: CASSEVTPDTQYF.

In this sample, this clone turned up many times. V and J are TRBV11-2 and TRBJ2-2; D may be TRBD1 (5 bases). V shed 0 bases and J shed 3 bases, with 14 bases lying between them. CDR3 length equals 17 residues. CDR1 is SGHAT, CDR2 FQNNGV, per germline. The CDR3 here is CASSLEDTQAHTGELFF. The CDR3 DNA reads as TGTGCCAGCAGCTTAGAGGACACACAGGCCCACACCGGGGAGCTGTTTTTT.

This clone was detected many times. This chain joins TRBV6-6 and TRBJ2-7; D perhaps matches TRBD2 (5 bases). Germline loops: CDR1 MNHNY, CDR2 SVGAGI (reference sequence). The CDR3 covers 14 residues. V lost 2 bases and J lost 5, with 13 bases in between. CDR3 protein: CASSYREWSDEQYF. In nucleotides, the CDR3 is TGTGCCAGCAGTTACCGGGAATGGAGTGACGAGCAGTACTTC.

J is TRBJ2-7 and V is TRBV20-1, with 8 bases that match TRBD2. V dropped 6 bases and J dropped 2; count of bases not matched to a gene: 18. The germline V gene encodes CDR1 DFQATT and CDR2 SNEGSKA (reference sequence). The CDR3 spans 17 residues. The CDR3 loop reads CSATEGQAAGGTYEQYF. In DNA form, the CDR3 reads TGCAGTGCCACGGAGGGCCAGGCGGCGGGAGGAACCTACGAGCAGTACTTC.

This clone was detected only a few times. The chain carries TRBV6-1 and TRBJ2-6, with TRBD1 identical over 7 bases. CDR1 and CDR2 (germline): MNHNS, SASEGT. This CDR3 region has 16 residues. The V segment lost 6 bases and the J segment 3 bases; nucleotides outside the gene matches: 8. CDR3 coding DNA: TGTGCCAGCAGCCCGACAGGGATTGATGGGGCCAACGTCCTGACTTTC. Amino acid sequence: CASSPTGIDGANVLTF.

CDR3 DNA: TGTGCCAGCTCTCCCGACGGTTACTCTGGAAACACCATATATTTT. Amino acid sequence: CASSPDGYSGNTIYF. V gene TRBV18 combines with J gene TRBJ1-3; no clear D. Germline-derived CDR1 and CDR2 are KGHSH and LQKENI. The CDR3 has 15 amino acids. The germline V and J ends were trimmed by 6 bases and 0 bases, with 12 bases remaining between them.

This clone was recorded many times. The CDR3: CASSFFGQGAGSKNIQYF. CDR3 coding DNA: TGTGCCAGCAGTTTTTTTGGACAGGGGGCTGGGTCCAAAAACATTCAGTACTTC. V is TRBV28 and J is TRBJ2-4; the match to TRBD1 covers 11 bases. This CDR3 region has 18 residues. Germline V CDR1 and CDR2: MDHEN, SYDVKM. V gave up 3 bases and J gave up 2 bases; unmatched junction bases: 9. Full variable domain (rest looked up from reference TRBV28 and TRBJ2-4): DVKVTQSSRYLVKRTGEKVFLECVQDMDHENMFWYRQDPGLGLRLIYFSYDVKMKEKGDIPEGYSVSREKKERFSLILESASTNQTSMYLCASSFFGQGAGSKNIQYFGAGTRLSVL.

This clone has at least ten counts. The rearrangement links TRBV6-5 to TRBJ2-5, with D possibly matching TRBD2 (5 bases). Trimming took off 1 base at V and 2 bases at J, with 8 bases between the two ends. This CDR3 has 14 amino acids. CDR1 and CDR2 from the germline V gene are MNHEY and SVGAGI. CDR3 coding DNA: TGTGCCAGCAGTTACTTCCGGGGTCAAGAGACCCAGTACTTC. It yields the protein CASSYFRGQETQYF.

Judged by abundance, this clone is medium-sized. This chain links TRBV20-1 with TRBJ1-6; D unclear. Trimming left V 6 bases short and J 0 bases short, with 15 bases between. The CDR3 loop spans 16 amino acids. CDR1 is DFQATT and CDR2 is SNEGSKA in the germline V gene (reference sequence). The CDR3 loop reads CSARPGQRSYNSPLHF. The DNA of the CDR3 is TGCAGTGCACGTCCTGGGCAACGCTCCTATAATTCACCCCTCCACTTT.